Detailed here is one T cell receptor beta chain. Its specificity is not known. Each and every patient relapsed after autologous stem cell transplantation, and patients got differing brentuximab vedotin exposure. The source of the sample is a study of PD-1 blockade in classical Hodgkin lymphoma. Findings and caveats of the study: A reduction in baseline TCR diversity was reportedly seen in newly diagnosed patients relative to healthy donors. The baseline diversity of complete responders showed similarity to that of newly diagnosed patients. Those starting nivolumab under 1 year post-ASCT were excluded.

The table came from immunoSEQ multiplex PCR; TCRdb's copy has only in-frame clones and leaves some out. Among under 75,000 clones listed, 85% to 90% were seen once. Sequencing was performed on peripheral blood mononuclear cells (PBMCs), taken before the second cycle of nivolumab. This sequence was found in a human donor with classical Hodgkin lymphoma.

CDR3 residues: CASSLGGGGNTIYF. Here the CDR3 DNA reads TGCGCCAGCAGCTTGGGAGGGGGCGGAAACACCATATATTTT. V gene TRBV5-1 combines with J gene TRBJ1-3; 7 positions match TRBD1. J gave up 4 bases and V 0 bases, and 1 base lay outside the gene matches. This CDR3 has 14 residues. Germline V gene sequence: CDR1 SGHRS, CDR2 YFSETQ.